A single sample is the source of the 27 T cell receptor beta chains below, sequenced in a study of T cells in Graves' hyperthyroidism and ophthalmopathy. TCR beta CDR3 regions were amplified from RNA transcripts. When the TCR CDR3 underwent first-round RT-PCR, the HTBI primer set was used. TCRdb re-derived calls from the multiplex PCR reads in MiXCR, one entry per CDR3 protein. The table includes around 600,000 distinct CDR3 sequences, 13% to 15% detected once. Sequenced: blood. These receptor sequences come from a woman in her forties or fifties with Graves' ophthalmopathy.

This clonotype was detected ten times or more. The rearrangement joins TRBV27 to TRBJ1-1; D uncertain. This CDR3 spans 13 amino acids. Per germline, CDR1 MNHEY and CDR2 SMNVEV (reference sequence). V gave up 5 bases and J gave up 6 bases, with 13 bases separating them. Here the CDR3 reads CASSPGGRAEAFF. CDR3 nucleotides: TGTGCCAGCAGTCCCGGCGGGAGGGCTGAAGCTTTCTTT.

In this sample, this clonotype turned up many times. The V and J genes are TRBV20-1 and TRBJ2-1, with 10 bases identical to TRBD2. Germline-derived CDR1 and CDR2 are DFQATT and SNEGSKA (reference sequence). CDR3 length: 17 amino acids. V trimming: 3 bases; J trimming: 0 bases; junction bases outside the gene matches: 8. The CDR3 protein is CSASWSSGRTSYNEQFF. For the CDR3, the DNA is TGCAGTGCTAGTTGGAGTAGCGGGAGGACCTCCTACAATGAGCAGTTCTTC.

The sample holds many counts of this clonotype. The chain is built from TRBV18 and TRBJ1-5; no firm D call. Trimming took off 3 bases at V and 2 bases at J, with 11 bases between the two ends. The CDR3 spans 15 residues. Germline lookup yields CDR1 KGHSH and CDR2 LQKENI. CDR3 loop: CASSPPGNGNQPQHF. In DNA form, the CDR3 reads TGTGCCAGCTCACCTCCCGGCAATGGCAATCAGCCCCAGCATTTT.

CDR3: CASSREGPYEQYF. CDR3 bases: TGTGCCAGCAGCAGGGAGGGGCCCTACGAGCAGTACTTC. The gene calls are TRBV6-1 and TRBJ2-7; 7 nucleotides line up with TRBD2. Germline CDR1 is MNHNS and CDR2 is SASEGT. The CDR3 consists of 13 residues. V lost 6 bases and J lost 2; bases outside the gene matches: 4.

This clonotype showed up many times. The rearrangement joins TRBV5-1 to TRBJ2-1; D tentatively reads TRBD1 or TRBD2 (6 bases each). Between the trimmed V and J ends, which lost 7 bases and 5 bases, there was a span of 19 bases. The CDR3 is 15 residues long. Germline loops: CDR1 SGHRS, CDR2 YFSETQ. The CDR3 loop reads CASFSGGGRNNEQFF. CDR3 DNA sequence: TGCGCCAGCTTTTCCGGAGGGGGTAGGAACAATGAGCAGTTCTTC. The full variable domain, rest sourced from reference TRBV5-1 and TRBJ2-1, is KAGVTQTPRYLIKTRGQQVTLSCSPISGHRSVSWYQQTPGQGLQFLFEYFSETQRNKGNFPGRFSGRQFSNSRSEMNVSTLELGDSALYLCASFSGGGRNNEQFFGPGTRLTVL.

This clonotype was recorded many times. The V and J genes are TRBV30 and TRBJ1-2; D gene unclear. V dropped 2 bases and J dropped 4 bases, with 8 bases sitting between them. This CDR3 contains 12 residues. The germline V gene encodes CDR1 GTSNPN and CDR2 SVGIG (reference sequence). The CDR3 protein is CAWSRSSYGYTF. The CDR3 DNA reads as TGTGCCTGGAGTAGGAGTTCCTATGGCTACACCTTC.

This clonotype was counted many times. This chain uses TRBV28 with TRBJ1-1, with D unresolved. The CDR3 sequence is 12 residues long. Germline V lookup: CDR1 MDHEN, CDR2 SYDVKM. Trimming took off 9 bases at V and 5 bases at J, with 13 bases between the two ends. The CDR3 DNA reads TGTGCCAGTTCGTGGGTCGGGACTGAAGCTTTCTTT. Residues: CASSWVGTEAFF.

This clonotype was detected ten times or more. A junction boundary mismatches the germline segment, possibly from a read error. CDR3 sequence (DNA): TGTGCCAGCAGCTTAGGGCGGAACAATGAGCAGTTCTTC. Protein product: CASSLGRNNEQFF. This chain connects TRBV5-1 to TRBJ2-1; no clear D gene. The germline V gene has CDR1 SGHRS and CDR2 YFSETQ. The CDR3 covers 13 residues.

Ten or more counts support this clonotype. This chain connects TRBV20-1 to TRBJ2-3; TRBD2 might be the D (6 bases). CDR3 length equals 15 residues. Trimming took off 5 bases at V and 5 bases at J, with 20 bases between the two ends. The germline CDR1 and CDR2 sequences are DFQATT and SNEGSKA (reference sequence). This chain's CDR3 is CSAPHGRRARDTQYF. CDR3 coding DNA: TGCAGTGCTCCCCACGGTAGGAGGGCCAGAGATACGCAGTATTTT.

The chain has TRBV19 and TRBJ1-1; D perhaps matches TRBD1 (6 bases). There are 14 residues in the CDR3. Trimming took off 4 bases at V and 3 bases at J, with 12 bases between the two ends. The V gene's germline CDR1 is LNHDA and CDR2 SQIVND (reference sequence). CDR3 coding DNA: TGTGCCAGTAGTACAGGGGATAGTTACACTGAAGCTTTCTTT. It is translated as CASSTGDSYTEAFF.

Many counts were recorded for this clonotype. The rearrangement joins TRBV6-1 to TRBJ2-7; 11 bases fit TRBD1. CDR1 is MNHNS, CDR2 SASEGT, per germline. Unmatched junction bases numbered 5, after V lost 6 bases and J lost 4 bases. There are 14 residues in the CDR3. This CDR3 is CASSGQGALYEQYF. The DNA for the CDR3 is TGTGCCAGCAGCGGACAGGGGGCTCTATACGAGCAGTACTTC.

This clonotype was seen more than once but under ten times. The CDR3 region is CASSDRTRDYKETQYF. The CDR3 DNA is TGTGCCAGCAGTGACCGAACCCGGGATTATAAAGAGACCCAGTACTTC. The chain links TRBV25-1 to TRBJ2-5; D possibly corresponds to TRBD2 (5 bases). With 3 bases removed from V and 3 bases from J, the gap between germline ends came to 17 bases. This CDR3 has 16 amino acids. The germline V gene has CDR1 MGHDK and CDR2 SYGVNS.

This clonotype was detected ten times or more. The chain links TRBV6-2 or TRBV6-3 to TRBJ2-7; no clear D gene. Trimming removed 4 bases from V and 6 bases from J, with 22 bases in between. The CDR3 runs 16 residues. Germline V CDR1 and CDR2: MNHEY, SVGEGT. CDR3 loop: CASSSPYPEFNGEQYF. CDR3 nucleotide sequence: TGTGCCAGCAGTTCCCCCTATCCCGAATTTAATGGCGAGCAGTACTTC.

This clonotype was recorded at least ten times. CDR3 DNA sequence: TGCAGTGCTCTAACAGGGGCAGATACGCAGTATTTT. Protein: CSALTGADTQYF. The V and J genes are TRBV20-1 and TRBJ2-3; 7 positions match TRBD1. V lost 5 bases, J lost 4 bases, and 3 bases stayed unmatched. Germline CDR1 is DFQATT and CDR2 is SNEGSKA (reference sequence). CDR3 size: 12 residues.

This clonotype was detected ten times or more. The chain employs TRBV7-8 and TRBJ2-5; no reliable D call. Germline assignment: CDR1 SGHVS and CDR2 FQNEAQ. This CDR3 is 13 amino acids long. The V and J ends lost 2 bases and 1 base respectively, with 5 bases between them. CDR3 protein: CASSLSFQETQYF. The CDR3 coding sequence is TGTGCCAGCAGCTTAAGTTTCCAAGAGACCCAGTACTTC.

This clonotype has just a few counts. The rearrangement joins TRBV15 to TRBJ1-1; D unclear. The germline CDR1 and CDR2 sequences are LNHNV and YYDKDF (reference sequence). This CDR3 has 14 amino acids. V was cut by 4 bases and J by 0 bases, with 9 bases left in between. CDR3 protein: CATSMGVLNTEAFF. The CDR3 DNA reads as TGTGCCACCAGCATGGGAGTCTTGAACACTGAAGCTTTCTTT.

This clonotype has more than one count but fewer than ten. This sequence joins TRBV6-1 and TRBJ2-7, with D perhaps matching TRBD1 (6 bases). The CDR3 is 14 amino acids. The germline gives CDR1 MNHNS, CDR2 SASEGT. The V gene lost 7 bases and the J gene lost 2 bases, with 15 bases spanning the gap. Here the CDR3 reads CASNHGTNAYEQYF. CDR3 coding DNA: TGTGCCAGCAACCACGGGACAAACGCCTACGAGCAGTACTTC.

CDR3 protein: CASSQEWLGGELFF. In DNA, the CDR3 is TGCGCCAGCAGCCAAGAATGGCTGGGCGGGGAGCTGTTTTTT. The V and J genes are TRBV4-3 and TRBJ2-2, with D unresolved. This CDR3 has 14 residues. The V gene lost 0 bases and the J gene lost 7 bases, with 9 bases spanning the gap. Per the germline V gene, CDR1 is LGHNA and CDR2 is YSLEER.

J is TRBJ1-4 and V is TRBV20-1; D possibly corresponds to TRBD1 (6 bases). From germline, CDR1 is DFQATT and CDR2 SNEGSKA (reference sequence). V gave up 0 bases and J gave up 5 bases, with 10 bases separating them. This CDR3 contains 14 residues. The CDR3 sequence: CSARDLGQNEKLFF. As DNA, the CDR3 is TGCAGTGCTAGAGATCTTGGACAGAATGAAAAACTGTTTTTT.

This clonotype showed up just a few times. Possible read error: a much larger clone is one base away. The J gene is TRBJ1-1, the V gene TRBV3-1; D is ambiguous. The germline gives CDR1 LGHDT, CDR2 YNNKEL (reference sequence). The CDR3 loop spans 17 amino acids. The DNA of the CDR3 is TGTGCCGGCAGCCAAGATTGGATGGGAGCCATGAACACTGAAGCTTTCTTT. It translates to CAGSQDWMGAMNTEAFF. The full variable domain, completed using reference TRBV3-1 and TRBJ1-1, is DTAVSQTPKYLVTQMGNDKSIKCEQNLGHDTMYWYKQDSKKFLKIMFSYNNKELIINETVPNRFSPKSPDKAHLNLHINSLELGDSAVYFCAGSQDWMGAMNTEAFFGQGTRLTVV.

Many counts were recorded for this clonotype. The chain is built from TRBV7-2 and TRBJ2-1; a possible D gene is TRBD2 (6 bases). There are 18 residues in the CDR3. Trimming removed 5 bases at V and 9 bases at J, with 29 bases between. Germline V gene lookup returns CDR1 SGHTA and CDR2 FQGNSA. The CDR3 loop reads CASSPRAGAGPALGEQFF. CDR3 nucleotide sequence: TGTGCCAGCAGCCCAAGAGCCGGGGCGGGACCCGCTCTTGGTGAGCAGTTCTTC.

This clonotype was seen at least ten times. CDR3 DNA sequence: TGTGCCAGCAGTTTTTCGACCAGCCAAGAGACCCAGTACTTC. Protein: CASSFSTSQETQYF. The chain carries TRBV12-3 or TRBV12-4 and TRBJ2-5, with D unclear. Trimming took 3 bases from V and 1 from J, leaving 9 bases between them. The CDR3 covers 14 residues.

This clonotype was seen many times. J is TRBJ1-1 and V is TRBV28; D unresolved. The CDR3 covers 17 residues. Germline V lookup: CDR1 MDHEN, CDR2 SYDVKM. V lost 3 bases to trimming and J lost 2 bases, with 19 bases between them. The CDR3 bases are TGTGCCAGCAGTTTCCCGGGCCCAGACGGGGAAAACACTGAAGCTTTCTTT. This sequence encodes CASSFPGPDGENTEAFF.

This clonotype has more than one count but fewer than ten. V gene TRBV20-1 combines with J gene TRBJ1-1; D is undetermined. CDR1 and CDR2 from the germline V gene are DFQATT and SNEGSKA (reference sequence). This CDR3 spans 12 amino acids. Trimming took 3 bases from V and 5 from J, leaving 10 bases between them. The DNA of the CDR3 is TGCAGTGCTAGTGGCCGAGGGACTGAAGCTTTCTTT. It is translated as CSASGRGTEAFF.

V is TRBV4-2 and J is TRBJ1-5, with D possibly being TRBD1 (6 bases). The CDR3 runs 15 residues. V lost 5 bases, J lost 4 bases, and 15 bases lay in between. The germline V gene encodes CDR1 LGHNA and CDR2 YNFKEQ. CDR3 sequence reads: CASSTHRAPNQPQHF. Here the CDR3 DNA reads TGTGCCAGCAGCACTCACAGGGCCCCTAATCAGCCCCAGCATTTT.

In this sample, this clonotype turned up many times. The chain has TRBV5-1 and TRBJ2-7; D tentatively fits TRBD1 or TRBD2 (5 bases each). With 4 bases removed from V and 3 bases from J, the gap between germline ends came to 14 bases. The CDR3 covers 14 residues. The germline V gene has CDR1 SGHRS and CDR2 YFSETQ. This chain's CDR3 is CASSGDGPRYEQYF. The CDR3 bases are TGCGCCAGCAGCGGGGACGGTCCTCGCTACGAGCAGTACTTC.

CDR3 sequence: CASSEEWDGTF. DNA for the CDR3: TGTGCCAGCAGTGAAGAGTGGGATGGTACTTTC. This chain links TRBV2 with TRBJ2-6; D is ambiguous. Germline V gene data show CDR1 as SNHLY and CDR2 as FYNNEI. CDR3 length: 11 residues. V lost 1 base to trimming and J lost 19 bases, with 11 bases between them.